This is a list of T cell receptor beta chains from one sample in a study of monozygotic twins with inflammatory bowel disease. TCRdb re-called the 5' RACE reads and shows each CDR3 protein once, DNA omitted. This sample's table reports about 330,000 distinct CDR3 sequences. What was sequenced was blood. Receptors originate from a human donor with ulcerative colitis or Crohn's disease, or a healthy co-twin of an affected twin (not recorded which). Both conserved end residues are part of each CDR3. Each record gives: J gene, V gene, CDR3 protein.

J: TRBJ1-4
V: TRBV5-1
CDR3: CASSQGPGDGEKLFF

J: TRBJ1-6
V: TRBV6-6
CDR3: CAGLRGVGSPLHF

J: TRBJ2-5
V: TRBV7-9
CDR3: CASSPVGGGETQYF

J: TRBJ2-5
V: TRBV12-5
CDR3: CASGIKTGAETQYF

J: TRBJ1-5
V: TRBV2
CDR3: CASSVEHTSTNQPQHF

J: TRBJ1-1
V: TRBV5-1
CDR3: CASSFNFGSRSGTEAFF

J: TRBJ2-5
V: TRBV29-1
CDR3: CSVVTSGNAETQYF

J: TRBJ2-1
V: TRBV20-1
CDR3: CSARVTSQGDGLNEQFF

J: TRBJ1-1
V: TRBV20-1
CDR3: CSALPPGTEAFF

J: TRBJ1-1
V: TRBV5-8
CDR3: CASSLGVQNTEAFF

J: TRBJ2-2
V: TRBV25-1
CDR3: CASTLANTGELFF

J: TRBJ1-5
V: TRBV18
CDR3: CASSPSANRGQDQPQHF

J: TRBJ2-7
V: TRBV14
CDR3: CASSQDFGTGNYEQYF

J: TRBJ2-1
V: TRBV12-3/TRBV12-4
CDR3: CASSVNNEQFF

J: TRBJ2-7
V: TRBV29-1
CDR3: CSVGTAVSYEQYF

J: TRBJ2-7
V: TRBV20-1
CDR3: CSATWGLAGAITYEQYF

J: TRBJ2-2
V: TRBV28
CDR3: CASSLIGGAYTGELFF

J: TRBJ2-6
V: TRBV20-1
CDR3: CSAAPGDSGANVLTF

J: TRBJ2-5
V: TRBV5-5
CDR3: CASSKSVVPQGTETQYF

J: TRBJ2-2
V: TRBV19
CDR3: CASSNGEAGELFF

J: TRBJ2-2
V: TRBV10-3
CDR3: CAINRGTGELFF

J: TRBJ1-2
V: TRBV12-3/TRBV12-4
CDR3: CASSFLPSINQGDGYTF

J: TRBJ2-3
V: TRBV20-1
CDR3: CSARAGGPTQYF

J: TRBJ1-6
V: TRBV9
CDR3: CASSEGGWDRNSPLHF

J: TRBJ1-1
V: TRBV20-1
CDR3: CSARPYKGGTEAFF

J: TRBJ2-2
V: TRBV7-2
CDR3: CASSPGLLTGELFF

J: TRBJ1-2
V: TRBV5-1
CDR3: CASSSGGTTGPNYGYTF

J: TRBJ2-2
V: TRBV12-3/TRBV12-4
CDR3: CASSFPKGLAGNTGELFF

J: TRBJ1-2
V: TRBV27
CDR3: CASSKTGGVNYGYTF

J: TRBJ1-2
V: TRBV6-4
CDR3: CASSDFRRSYGYTF

J: TRBJ2-7
V: TRBV10-3
CDR3: CAIKGTGGSYEQYF

J: TRBJ1-3
V: TRBV12-3/TRBV12-4
CDR3: CASSLKGVSSGNTIYF

J: TRBJ2-1
V: TRBV5-1
CDR3: CASSGSLQLAGVEQFF

J: TRBJ2-3
V: TRBV6-1
CDR3: CASSNVRDRSTDTQYF

J: TRBJ1-1
V: TRBV12-3/TRBV12-4
CDR3: CASSFGNLDSRAFF

J: TRBJ2-7
V: TRBV20-1
CDR3: CSASGGEGYEQYF

J: TRBJ1-6
V: TRBV6-6
CDR3: CASSSGTGLHF

J: TRBJ2-3
V: TRBV5-1
CDR3: CASSLYGQGTDTQYF

J: TRBJ2-3
V: TRBV5-1
CDR3: CASTTGGSTDTQYF

J: TRBJ2-3
V: TRBV20-1
CDR3: CSALRLAGGTDTQYF

J: TRBJ2-3
V: TRBV12-3/TRBV12-4
CDR3: CASSLALRAADTQYF

J: TRBJ2-5
V: TRBV4-3
CDR3: CASSQRRSETQYF

J: TRBJ1-5
V: TRBV9
CDR3: CASSATGGGQPQHF

J: TRBJ2-7
V: TRBV29-1
CDR3: CSAQLATEEQYF

J: TRBJ1-2
V: TRBV20-1
CDR3: CSARDGGRGGNYGYTF

J: TRBJ2-7
V: TRBV11-2
CDR3: CASSFSSGPNEQYF

J: TRBJ1-1
V: TRBV7-2
CDR3: CASSPGHYTNTEAFF

J: TRBJ2-5
V: TRBV7-9
CDR3: CASSVGAGDQETQYF

J: TRBJ1-5
V: TRBV6-1
CDR3: CASRVGSNQPQHF

J: TRBJ2-7
V: TRBV12-3/TRBV12-4
CDR3: CASSLLLAGTYEQYF

J: TRBJ2-1
V: TRBV6-1
CDR3: CASSLAGASYNEQFF

J: TRBJ2-1
V: TRBV20-1
CDR3: CSARDLASEEDEQFF

J: TRBJ2-3
V: TRBV12-3/TRBV12-4
CDR3: CASSPLHGPGGNTDTQYF

J: TRBJ2-1
V: TRBV11-1
CDR3: CASRGNYNEQFF

J: TRBJ2-6
V: TRBV28
CDR3: CASGTGVLSGANVLTF